This passage covers 6 T cell receptor beta chains from one sample sequenced in a study of blood T cell repertoires in COVID-19. The method was immunoSEQ multiplex PCR; TCRdb's version includes in-frame clones alone and lacks a portion of them. The sample carries about 220,000 clones, roughly 87% recorded once. The source material was peripheral blood. All receptors come from a man aged 35-49 years with active or convalescent COVID-19.

This chain joins TRBV6-2 or TRBV6-3 and TRBJ2-7; 9 bases are a match to TRBD1. This CDR3 is 13 amino acids long. CDR1 is MNHEY and CDR2 is SVGEGT in the germline V gene. With V trimmed by 5 bases and J by 4 bases, 3 bases remained unmatched. The CDR3 region is CASSGTGPYEQYF. Here the CDR3 DNA reads TGTGCCAGCAGTGGGACAGGGCCATACGAGCAGTACTTC.

The chain recombines TRBV9 with TRBJ1-2; D is undetermined. V dropped 4 bases and J dropped 2 bases, with 15 bases sitting between them. The CDR3 extends over 15 amino acids. Germline loops: CDR1 SGDLS, CDR2 YYNGEE. DNA of the CDR3: TGTGCCAGCAGCCCCGACCTGCCAGGCAACTATGGCTACACCTTC. Its protein product is CASSPDLPGNYGYTF.

The chain has TRBV6-5 and TRBJ2-4, with TRBD1 identical over 9 bases. V trimming: 2 bases; J trimming: 2 bases; junction bases outside the gene matches: 4. Germline loops: CDR1 MNHEY, CDR2 SVGAGI. The CDR3 runs to 16 residues. The CDR3 bases are TGTGCCAGCAGTTACGCTGGGACAGGGCCCAAAAACATTCAGTACTTC. This codes for CASSYAGTGPKNIQYF.

V usage is TRBV5-4 and J usage is TRBJ2-7; 9 nucleotides agree with TRBD1. V shed 4 bases and J 7 bases; nucleotides not matched to a gene: 12. The length of the CDR3 is 15 residues. Germline lookup yields CDR1 SGHNT and CDR2 YYREEE (reference sequence). In DNA, the CDR3 is TGTGCCAGCAGCAGTTCGGGACAGGGTCGATGGGAGCAGTACTTC. Translated, it gives CASSSSGQGRWEQYF.

The V gene is TRBV6-1, the J gene TRBJ1-1, with a possible D match to TRBD1 (5 bases). This CDR3 has 12 residues. CDR1 is MNHNS and CDR2 is SASEGT in the germline V gene. The V end was cut by 3 bases, the J end by 7 bases, with 9 bases between. The CDR3 loop is CASSDMGGEAFF. In nucleotides, the CDR3 is TGTGCCAGCAGTGATATGGGGGGTGAAGCTTTCTTT.

The rearrangement uses TRBV7-8 and TRBJ2-2, with D possibly TRBD2 on 5 matching bases. From germline, CDR1 is SGHVS and CDR2 FQNEAQ. CDR3 length equals 16 residues. V lost 1 base to trimming and J lost 3 bases, with 12 bases between them. CDR3 sequence reads: CASSLDGEADTGELFF. The DNA for the CDR3 is TGTGCCAGCAGCTTAGACGGGGAAGCGGACACCGGGGAGCTGTTTTTT. Looking up the rest from reference TRBV7-8 and TRBJ2-2 gives the full variable domain: GAGVSQSPRYKVAKRGQDVALRCDPISGHVSLFWYQQALGQGPEFLTYFQNEAQLDKSGLPSDRFFAERPEGSVSTLKIQRTQQEDSAVYLCASSLDGEADTGELFFGEGSRLTVL.